This TCR beta chain was sequenced during a study of blood T cell repertoires in COVID-19. This CDR3 is built from 14 residues. In germline, CDR1 is SGHAT, CDR2 FQNNGV. Trimming removed 5 bases at V and 1 base at J, with 11 bases between. Here immunoSEQ multiplex PCR was the method, and the copy in TCRdb shows in-frame clones only, minus some. This table has some 250,000 clones, around 85% appearing once. The TCR comes from a woman aged 50 to 60 who had recovered from COVID-19. The specimen was PBMCs or T cells enriched from blood (not recorded which). V is TRBV11-2 and J is TRBJ1-1, with a weak D call TRBD1 (5 bases). CDR3 loop: CASSRGTGNTEAFF. In nucleotides, the CDR3 is TGTGCCAGCAGCCGCGGGACGGGGAACACTGAAGCTTTCTTT.